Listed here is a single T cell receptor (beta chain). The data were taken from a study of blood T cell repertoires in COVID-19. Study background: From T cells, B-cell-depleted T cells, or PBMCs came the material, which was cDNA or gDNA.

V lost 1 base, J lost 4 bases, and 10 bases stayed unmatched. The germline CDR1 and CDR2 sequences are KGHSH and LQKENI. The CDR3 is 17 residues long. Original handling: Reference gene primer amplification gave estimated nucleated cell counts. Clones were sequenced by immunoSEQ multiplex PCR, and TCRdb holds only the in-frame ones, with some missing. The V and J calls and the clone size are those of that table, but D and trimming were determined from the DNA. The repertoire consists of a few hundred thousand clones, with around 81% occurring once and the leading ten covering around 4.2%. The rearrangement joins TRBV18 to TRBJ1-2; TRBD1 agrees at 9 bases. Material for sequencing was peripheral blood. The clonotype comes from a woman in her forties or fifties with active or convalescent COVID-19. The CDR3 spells CASSPRVGQGSSYGYTF. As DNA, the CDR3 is TGTGCCAGCTCACCACGTGTGGGACAGGGCTCTTCCTATGGCTACACCTTC. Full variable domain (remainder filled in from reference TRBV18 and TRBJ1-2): NAGVMQNPRHLVRRRGQEARLRCSPMKGHSHVYWYRQLPEEGLKFMVYLQKENIIDESGMPKERFSAEFPKEGPSILRIQQVVRGDSAAYFCASSPRVGQGSSYGYTFGSGTRLTVV.